This passage covers 5 T cell receptor beta chains from one sample sequenced in a study of spatial heterogeneity in lung cancer. Findings and limits, study-wide: The study found that expanded intratumoral alpha and beta TCR counts tracked tumor mutation counts.

Sample time point: sample taken at primary tumor resection. TCRdb ran MiXCR on the 5' RACE reads and lists one entry per CDR3 protein. Of roughly 3,000 distinct CDR3 sequences in the sample, 25% to 30% were seen once. For these TCRs, the target antigens are not known. The sample in question was lung tumor tissue, obtained at surgery. These receptors originate from a female donor with early-stage non-small cell lung cancer.

This clonotype appeared a few times. The chain has TRBV20-1 and TRBJ2-7; D might be TRBD1 or TRBD2, each matching 6 bases. V was pared by 4 bases and J by 5 bases, with 18 bases between. The CDR3 has 14 residues. From germline, CDR1 is DFQATT and CDR2 SNEGSKA (reference sequence). DNA of the CDR3: TGCAGTGCTACGAGGGGGGTTCGTATCGACGAGCAGTACTTC. Its protein product is CSATRGVRIDEQYF.

In its sample, this clonotype is large (0.1 to 1%). The rearrangement joins TRBV7-8 to TRBJ1-1; D unresolved. Trimming removed 4 bases at V and 0 bases at J, with 6 bases between. Germline V gives CDR1 SGHVS, CDR2 FQNEAQ. The CDR3 totals 13 residues. This CDR3 is CASSSYMNTEAFF. CDR3 DNA: TGTGCCAGCAGCTCCTATATGAACACTGAAGCTTTCTTT.

This clonotype came up many times. The chain is built from TRBV29-1 and TRBJ1-2; 8 bases line up with TRBD1. The germline V gene has CDR1 SQVTM and CDR2 ANQGSEA. This CDR3 contains 13 residues. J gave up 7 bases and V 1 base, and 5 bases lay outside the gene matches. The CDR3 nucleotides read TGCAGCGTTGAAGGGCAGGGGGCTGGTGGCTACACCTTC. Translated, it gives CSVEGQGAGGYTF.

A few counts support this clonotype. The chain couples TRBV2 to TRBJ2-7, with D unresolved. Germline CDR1 and CDR2: SNHLY and FYNNEI. The CDR3 consists of 13 residues. V dropped 6 bases and J dropped 2 bases, with 11 bases sitting between them. CDR3 DNA: TGTGCCAGCAGGGCAGCCGAACCCTACGAGCAGTACTTC. As protein: CASRAAEPYEQYF.

The chain joins TRBV5-1 to TRBJ2-3; D assignment may be TRBD1 or TRBD2 (5 bases each). Deletions cut 1 base from V and 3 bases from J, with 9 bases between. Germline-derived CDR1 and CDR2 are SGHRS and YFSETQ. This CDR3 has 14 amino acids. This chain's CDR3 is CASSLPEGTDTQYF. The CDR3 region has the DNA TGCGCCAGCAGCTTGCCAGAGGGGACAGATACGCAGTATTTT.